Below, 17 T cell receptor beta chains from the same sample are listed, as sequenced in a study of technical replicates of blood from four donors. Repertoires were generated with immunoSEQ multiplex PCR, while TCRdb's copy carries only in-frame clones and drops some. This table holds approximately 82,000 clones, 94% found once. The sequenced sample was T cells isolated from PBMCs. Receptors were obtained from a human donor in good health.

This clone was observed a single time. The chain employs TRBV4-1 and TRBJ2-1; 12 bases align to TRBD2. The CDR3 consists of 16 residues. With 4 bases clipped from V and 8 bases from J, the junction kept 9 bases outside the gene matches. Germline-derived CDR1 and CDR2 are MGHRA and YSYEKL. The CDR3 reads CASSRGWTSGIDEQFF. The CDR3 region has the DNA TGCGCCAGCAGCCGAGGCTGGACTAGCGGGATCGATGAGCAGTTCTTC.

The chain recombines TRBV12-2 with TRBJ1-5. TRBV12-2 is a documented pseudogene. The CDR3 loop spans 12 amino acids. Written as DNA, the CDR3 is TGTGCAAGTCGCTCGGGTGGTCAGCCCCAGCATTTT. Protein: CASRSGGQPQHF.

The chain is built from TRBV2 and TRBJ2-3, with D perhaps matching TRBD2 (6 bases). V lost 6 bases, J lost 2 bases, and 15 bases lay in between. This CDR3 comprises 15 residues. Germline CDR1 and CDR2: SNHLY and FYNNEI. CDR3 in DNA: TGTGCCAGCAGGGCCCGAGGAGGGGCCACAGATACGCAGTATTTT. This translates into CASRARGGATDTQYF.

The chain uses TRBV7-9 and TRBJ2-3, with TRBD2 identical over 9 bases. Germline values: CDR1 SEHNR, CDR2 FQNEAQ (reference sequence). The V gene end was trimmed by 1 base and the J gene end by 2 bases; junction bases not matched to a gene: 4. This CDR3 region has 16 residues. The CDR3 DNA reads TGTGCCAGCAGCTTAGACCTAGCGGGGCCCACAGATACGCAGTATTTT. Protein product: CASSLDLAGPTDTQYF.

J is TRBJ2-5 and V is TRBV5-6; 11 bases match TRBD2. The CDR3 length is 17 residues. The ends lost 2 bases at V and 1 base at J; junction bases unmatched: 7. Germline loops: CDR1 SGHDT, CDR2 YYEEEE. As DNA, the CDR3 is TGTGCCAGCAGCTTATTGGGACTAGCGGTAACCCAAGAGACCCAGTACTTC. Translation gives CASSLLGLAVTQETQYF.

V and J are TRBV5-1 and TRBJ2-5; D remains unclear. This CDR3 has 10 amino acids. V dropped 9 bases and J dropped 4 bases, with 7 bases sitting between them. CDR1 is SGHRS and CDR2 is YFSETQ in the germline V gene. The CDR3 DNA sequence: TGCGCCACTCACGGAGAGACCCAGTACTTC. Its protein is CATHGETQYF.

V gene TRBV5-1 combines with J gene TRBJ2-7; 8 positions match TRBD2. The V segment lost 2 bases and the J segment 2 bases; nucleotides outside the gene matches: 9. From germline, CDR1 is SGHRS and CDR2 YFSETQ. This CDR3 comprises 16 residues. DNA of the CDR3: TGCGCCAGCAGCTTTGGGAGTATTAGCGGGGCCTACGAGCAGTACTTC. Protein sequence: CASSFGSISGAYEQYF. The full variable domain, rest sourced from reference TRBV5-1 and TRBJ2-7, is KAGVTQTPRYLIKTRGQQVTLSCSPISGHRSVSWYQQTPGQGLQFLFEYFSETQRNKGNFPGRFSGRQFSNSRSEMNVSTLELGDSALYLCASSFGSISGAYEQYFGPGTRLTVT.

The count of this clone is one. The V and J genes are TRBV5-1 and TRBJ2-2, with 7 bases fitting TRBD2. CDR3 size: 16 residues. The ends lost 7 bases at V and 4 bases at J; junction bases unmatched: 13. The germline V gene encodes CDR1 SGHRS and CDR2 YFSETQ. The CDR3 bases are TGCGCCAGCCGGGGCCGGTCTAGCGGTAGCACCGGGGAGCTGTTTTTT. Amino acids: CASRGRSSGSTGELFF.

The CDR3 reads CASSVVGASGNTIYF. CDR3 DNA sequence: TGTGCCAGCAGCGTAGTTGGGGCCTCTGGAAACACCATATATTTT. V gene TRBV9 combines with J gene TRBJ1-3; the D gene is possibly TRBD1 (5 bases). This CDR3 comprises 15 residues. V was clipped by 0 bases and J by 0 bases, with 7 bases between them. Germline-derived CDR1 and CDR2 are SGDLS and YYNGEE.

V usage is TRBV4-1 and J usage is TRBJ2-7, with TRBD1 matching 8 bases. The CDR3 contains 17 residues. V dropped 1 base and J dropped 2; count of bases not matched to a gene: 10. CDR1 and CDR2 (germline): MGHRA, YSYEKL. CDR3 sequence (DNA): TGCGCCAGCAGCCAAGGAGGACAGGGACATGGGCCCTACGAGCAGTACTTC. This sequence encodes CASSQGGQGHGPYEQYF.

The V call is TRBV28, the J call TRBJ2-1; 11 bases fit TRBD2. J was trimmed by 9 bases and V by 5 bases; bases with no gene match: 3. Looked up from germline, CDR1 is MDHEN and CDR2 is SYDVKM. The CDR3 sequence is 13 residues long. The CDR3 DNA is TGTGCCAGCAGTCCTCTAGCGGGAGGTGAGCAGTTCTTC. Protein: CASSPLAGGEQFF.

The chain links TRBV6-5 to TRBJ1-1, with a possible D match to TRBD1 (6 bases). The V gene's germline CDR1 is MNHEY and CDR2 SVGAGI. The CDR3 covers 14 residues. Trimming shortened V by 2 bases and J by 5 bases, and 12 bases separated the two germline ends. CDR3 nucleotide sequence: TGTGCCAGCAGTTACCGAAACAGGGCGACTGAAGCTTTCTTT. Its translation: CASSYRNRATEAFF.

CDR3 protein: CASSSPLALSSYNEQFF. In DNA form, the CDR3 reads TGTGCCAGCAGCTCCCCACTAGCCTTGAGCTCCTACAATGAGCAGTTCTTC. This rearrangement joins TRBV7-9 to TRBJ2-1; D might be TRBD2 (6 bases). Trimming took off 4 bases at V and 0 bases at J, with 16 bases between the two ends. The CDR3 loop spans 17 amino acids. The germline CDR1 and CDR2 sequences are SEHNR and FQNEAQ (reference sequence).

The gene calls are TRBV15 and TRBJ1-5; maybe TRBD1 (5 bases). There are 16 residues in the CDR3. From germline, CDR1 is LNHNV and CDR2 YYDKDF (reference sequence). V lost 5 bases and J lost 3, with 17 bases in between. The CDR3 DNA reads TGTGCCACCAGCGACACTTTGGGGGGGTACAATCAGCCCCAGCATTTT. Translated, it gives CATSDTLGGYNQPQHF.

The chain couples TRBV5-1 to TRBJ2-2; 7 bases align to TRBD2. Germline V gene data show CDR1 as SGHRS and CDR2 as YFSETQ. The junction had 3 bases not matched to a gene; V was cut back by 4 bases and J by 0 bases. The CDR3 spans 15 residues. As DNA, the CDR3 is TGCGCCAGCAGCCCAAGCGGGGCGAACACCGGGGAGCTGTTTTTT. It yields the protein CASSPSGANTGELFF.

The V gene is TRBV28, the J gene TRBJ1-5, with D possibly TRBD1 on 5 matching bases. V lost 5 bases and J 6 bases, leaving 20 bases between the germline ends. CDR1 is MDHEN and CDR2 is SYDVKM in the germline V gene. CDR3 length equals 16 residues. The CDR3 sequence is CASSRVTRTTGQPQHF. The CDR3 DNA reads TGTGCCAGCAGTAGGGTTACCAGGACAACGGGTCAGCCCCAGCATTTT.

V and J are TRBV6-6 and TRBJ2-7; D is unclear. V lost 0 bases and J lost 3, with 12 bases in between. Germline CDR1 reads MNHNY; CDR2 reads SVGAGI (reference sequence). This CDR3 is built from 15 residues. In DNA form, the CDR3 reads TGTGCCAGCAGTTACTCGTCAGGCCGAAACTACGAGCAGTACTTC. It translates to CASSYSSGRNYEQYF.